Listed below are T cell receptor beta chains from one sample, sequenced in a study of OX40 agonist ivuxolimab in advanced cancers. The repertoire was sequenced with immunoSEQ multiplex PCR; TCRdb's copy has only in-frame clones and lacks some. The sample carries 60,000 or so clones, about 87% recorded once. This sample comprised CD4+ or CD8+ T cells sorted from blood, obtained in a trial of the OX40 agonist ivuxolimab. The receptors shown here come from an adult with an advanced solid tumor such as melanoma, head and neck, liver or kidney cancer. Both conserved end residues are trimmed from each CDR3. The order of the fields is V gene, CDR3 protein.

>TRBV30
AWDRDRGTDTQY
>TRBV2
ASSRKGPPDEVGHNEQF
>TRBV5-4
ASSPGTAEGYEQY
>TRBV6-5
ASSYSRTVQETQY
>TRBV11-2
ASSLGRANTGELF
>TRBV5-4
ASSHYRGQETQY
>TRBV19
ASSIRPGRGSTDTQY
>TRBV10-3
AISAFRVSEAF
>TRBV5-1
ASSHPTGGSYEQY
>TRBV2
ASTEVEGLRNGYT
>TRBV5-6
ASSPFVRDGNTGELF
>TRBV19
ASSPYGTSGGANTGELF
>TRBV19
ASTPVAGSSYNEQF
>TRBV7-2
ASSKGGTSSYEQY
>TRBV15
ATSRDLQDYYGYT
>TRBV28
ASSITGTGNTIY
>TRBV11-2
ASSLEWRKVQTEAF
>TRBV18
ASSPWQVVNTEAF
>TRBV2
ASSPGGAGVEPQH
>TRBV6-6
ASQLEAADEKLF
>TRBV5-4
ASSQDPWTEAF
>TRBV4-1
ASSPRPSTDTQY
>TRBV4-1
ASSQVPGRMGIQY
>TRBV7-8
ASSLGDAVGETQY
>TRBV2
ASSESWTSGRYEQY
>TRBV4-3
ASSRGTGGSYEQY
>TRBV28
ASSPAGRRNTEAF
>TRBV7-2
ASSLGRADNEQF